Listed here are 9 T cell receptor beta chains from one sample, sequenced in a study of monozygotic twins with inflammatory bowel disease (dated by TCRdb to the late 2010s). Library preparation employed 5' RACE. TCRdb shows the sequencer as Illumina HiSeq 2500. TCRdb reprocessed the reads, reporting each CDR3 protein sequence once and no DNA. The sample table records around 410,000 distinct CDR3 sequences. The ten largest clones add up to 2% to 2.5% of the sample. The sample was blood. The receptors derive from a human donor with ulcerative colitis or Crohn's disease, or a healthy co-twin of an affected twin (not recorded which).

The chain employs TRBV15 and TRBJ1-5; TCRdb outputs TRBD1, but without DNA this stays unchecked. The CDR3 loop spans 11 amino acids. Germline CDR1 LNHNV, CDR2 YYDKDF (reference sequence). Here the CDR3 reads CATGTVDSQHF.

The V and J genes are TRBV7-2 and TRBJ2-1; TCRdb outputs TRBD2, but without DNA this stays unchecked. Germline loops: CDR1 SGHTA, CDR2 FQGNSA. The CDR3 length is 17 residues. The CDR3 protein is CASSVQTLDFPYNEQFF. Combining the CDR3 with reference TRBV7-2 and TRBJ2-1 gives the whole variable domain GAGVSQSPSNKVTEKGKDVELRCDPISGHTALYWYRQSLGQGLEFLIYFQGNSAPDKSGLPSDRFSAERTGGSVSTLTIQRTQQEDSAVYLCASSVQTLDFPYNEQFFGPGTRLTVL.

The chain uses TRBV20-1 and TRBJ2-6; the D call from TCRdb, TRBD1, cannot be confirmed without DNA. The CDR3 totals 16 residues. Germline CDR1 is DFQATT and CDR2 is SNEGSKA (reference sequence). CDR3: CSASSQGISGANVLTF.

CDR3 amino acids: CASSPFIHEQFF. This chain uses TRBV12-3 or TRBV12-4 with TRBJ2-1; without DNA, the TCRdb call of TRBD1 cannot be checked. This CDR3 contains 12 residues.

This chain links TRBV29-1 with TRBJ2-5; lacking DNA, the TRBD1 call made by TCRdb goes unchecked. There are 11 residues in the CDR3. Germline CDR1 SQVTM, CDR2 ANQGSEA. The CDR3 sequence: CSSQGEETQYF.

This chain links TRBV7-9 with TRBJ2-1; TCRdb outputs TRBD2, but without DNA this stays unchecked. Germline values: CDR1 SEHNR, CDR2 FQNEAQ (reference sequence). CDR3 length equals 16 residues. The CDR3 loop is CASSPPSGRAINEQFF.

The chain links TRBV20-1 to TRBJ2-1; the TCRdb call, TRBD1, lacks DNA for checking. The CDR3 contains 15 residues. Per the germline V gene, CDR1 is DFQATT and CDR2 is SNEGSKA (reference sequence). The CDR3 reads CSARVRDRPLGEQFF.

The chain combines TRBV5-1 with TRBJ1-4. Germline CDR1 reads SGHRS; CDR2 reads YFSETQ. This CDR3 comprises 14 residues. CDR3 in amino acids: CASSPYGSNEKLFF.

This chain uses TRBV10-1 with TRBJ1-5; TCRdb proposes TRBD1, but this gene call is untestable without DNA. The CDR3 spans 15 residues. Germline assignment: CDR1 WNHNN and CDR2 SYGVQD (reference sequence). CDR3: CASSGDRMGNQPQHF.